The present T cell receptor (beta chain) was sequenced within a study of blood T cell repertoires in COVID-19. Turning to the study itself: The analysed material was cDNA or gDNA that came from T cells, B-cell-depleted T cells, or PBMCs.

V was pared by 10 bases and J by 3 bases, with 1 base of the junction left unmatched. The CDR3 covers 11 residues. Looked up from germline, CDR1 is SNHLY and CDR2 is FYNNEI. In the authors' methods: From reference gene primer amplification, estimates of nucleated cell counts were derived. The protocol was immunoSEQ multiplex PCR, while the TCRdb copy is restricted to in-frame clones and leaves out a portion. The DNA gave D and trimming, while V, J and clone size come from that table. The sample holds about 250,000 clones, almost 85% seen once. The sequenced sample consisted of peripheral blood. The chain recombines TRBV2 with TRBJ2-7, with TRBD1 matching over 9 bases. This sequence originates from a man between 45 and 60 years old with active or convalescent COVID-19. This CDR3 reads CATGQGYEQYF. The CDR3 DNA follows: TGTGCCACGGGACAGGGCTACGAGCAGTACTTC.